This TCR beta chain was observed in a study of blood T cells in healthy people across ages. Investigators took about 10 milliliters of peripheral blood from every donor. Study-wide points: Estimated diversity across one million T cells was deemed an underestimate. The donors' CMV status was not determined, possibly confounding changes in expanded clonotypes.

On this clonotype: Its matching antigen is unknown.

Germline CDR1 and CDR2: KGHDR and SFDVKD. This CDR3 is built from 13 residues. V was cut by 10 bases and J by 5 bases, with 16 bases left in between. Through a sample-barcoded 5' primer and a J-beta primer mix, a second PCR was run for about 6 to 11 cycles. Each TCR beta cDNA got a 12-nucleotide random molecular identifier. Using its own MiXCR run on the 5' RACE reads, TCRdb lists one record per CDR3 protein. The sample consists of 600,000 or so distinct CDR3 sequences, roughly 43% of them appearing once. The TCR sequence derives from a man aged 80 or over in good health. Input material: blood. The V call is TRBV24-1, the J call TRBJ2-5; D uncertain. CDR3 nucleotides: TGTGCCACTCTTATTCACCAGTCGGAGACCCAGTACTTC. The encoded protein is CATLIHQSETQYF.